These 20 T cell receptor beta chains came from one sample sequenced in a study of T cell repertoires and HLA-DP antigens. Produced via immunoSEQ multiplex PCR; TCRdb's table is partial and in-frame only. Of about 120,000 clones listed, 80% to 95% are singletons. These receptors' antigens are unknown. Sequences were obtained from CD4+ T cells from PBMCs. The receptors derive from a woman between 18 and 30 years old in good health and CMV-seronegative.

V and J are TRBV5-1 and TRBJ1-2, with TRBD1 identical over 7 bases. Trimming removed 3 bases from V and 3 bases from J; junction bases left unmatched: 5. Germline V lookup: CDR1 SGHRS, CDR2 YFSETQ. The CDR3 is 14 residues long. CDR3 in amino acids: CASSSGTVDYGYTF. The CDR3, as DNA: TGCGCCAGCAGCTCCGGGACAGTGGACTATGGCTACACCTTC.

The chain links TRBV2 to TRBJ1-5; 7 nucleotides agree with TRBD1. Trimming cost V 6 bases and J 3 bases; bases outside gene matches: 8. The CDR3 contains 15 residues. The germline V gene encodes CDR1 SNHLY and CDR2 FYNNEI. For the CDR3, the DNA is TGTGCCAGCAGAGTACAGGGGACGATCAATCAGCCCCAGCATTTT. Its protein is CASRVQGTINQPQHF. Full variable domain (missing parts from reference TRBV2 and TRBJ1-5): EPEVTQTPSHQVTQMGQEVILRCVPISNHLYFYWYRQILGQKVEFLVSFYNNEISEKSEIFDDQFSVERPDGSNFTLKIRSTKLEDSAMYFCASRVQGTINQPQHFGDGTRLSIL.

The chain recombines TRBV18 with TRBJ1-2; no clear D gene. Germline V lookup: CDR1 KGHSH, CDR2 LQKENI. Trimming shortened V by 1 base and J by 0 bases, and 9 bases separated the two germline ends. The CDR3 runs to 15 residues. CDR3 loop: CASSPRERANYGYTF. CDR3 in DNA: TGTGCCAGCTCACCACGGGAGCGGGCTAACTATGGCTACACCTTC.

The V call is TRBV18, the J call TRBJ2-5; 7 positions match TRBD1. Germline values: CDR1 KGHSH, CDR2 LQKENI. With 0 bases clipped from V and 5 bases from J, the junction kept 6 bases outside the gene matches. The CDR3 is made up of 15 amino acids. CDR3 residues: CASSPPQGRGETQYF. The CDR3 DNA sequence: TGTGCCAGCTCACCACCACAGGGGCGAGGGGAGACCCAGTACTTC.

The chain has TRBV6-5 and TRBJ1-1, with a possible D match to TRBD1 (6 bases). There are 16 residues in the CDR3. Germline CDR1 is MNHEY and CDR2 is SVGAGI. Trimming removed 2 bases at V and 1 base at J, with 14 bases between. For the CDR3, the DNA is TGTGCCAGCAGTTACACGGGGGCAGGAAAGAACACTGAAGCTTTCTTT. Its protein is CASSYTGAGKNTEAFF.

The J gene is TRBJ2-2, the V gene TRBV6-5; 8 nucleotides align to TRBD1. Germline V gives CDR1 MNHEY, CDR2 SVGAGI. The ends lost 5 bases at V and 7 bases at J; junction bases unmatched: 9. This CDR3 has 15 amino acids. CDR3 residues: CASSPTQGAGGELFF. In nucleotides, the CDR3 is TGTGCCAGCAGTCCCACGCAGGGGGCCGGCGGGGAGCTGTTTTTT.

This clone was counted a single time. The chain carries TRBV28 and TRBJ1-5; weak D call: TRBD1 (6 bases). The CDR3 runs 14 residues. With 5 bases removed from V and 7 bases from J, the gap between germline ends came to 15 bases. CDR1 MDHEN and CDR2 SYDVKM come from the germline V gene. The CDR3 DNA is TGTGCCAGCAGTCAAAGACAGGACCGGCAGCCCCAGCATTTT. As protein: CASSQRQDRQPQHF.

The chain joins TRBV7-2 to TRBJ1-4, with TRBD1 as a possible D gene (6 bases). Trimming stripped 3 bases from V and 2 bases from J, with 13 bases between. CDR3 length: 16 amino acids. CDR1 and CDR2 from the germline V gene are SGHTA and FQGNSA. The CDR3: CASSFTTGMTNEKLFF. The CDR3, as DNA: TGTGCCAGCAGCTTCACAACAGGGATGACTAATGAAAAACTGTTTTTT.

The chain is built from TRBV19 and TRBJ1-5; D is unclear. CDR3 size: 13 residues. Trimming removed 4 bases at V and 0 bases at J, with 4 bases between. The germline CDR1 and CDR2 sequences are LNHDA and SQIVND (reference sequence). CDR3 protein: CASSTNSNQPQHF. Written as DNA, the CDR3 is TGTGCCAGTAGTACCAATAGCAATCAGCCCCAGCATTTT.

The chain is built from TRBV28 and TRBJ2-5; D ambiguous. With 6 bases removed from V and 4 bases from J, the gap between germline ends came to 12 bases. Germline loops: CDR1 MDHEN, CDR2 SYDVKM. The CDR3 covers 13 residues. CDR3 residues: CASRGVIRETQYF. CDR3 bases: TGTGCCAGCAGAGGAGTAATCAGAGAGACCCAGTACTTC.

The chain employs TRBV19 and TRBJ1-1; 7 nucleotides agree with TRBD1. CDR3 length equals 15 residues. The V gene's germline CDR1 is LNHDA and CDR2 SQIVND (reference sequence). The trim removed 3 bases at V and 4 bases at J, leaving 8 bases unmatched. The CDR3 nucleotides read TGTGCCAGTAGTATTTCCGGACAGGTGTTCACTGAAGCTTTCTTT. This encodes CASSISGQVFTEAFF.

This CDR3 is CASSLTLAGGYNEQFF. In nucleotides, the CDR3 is TGCGCCAGCAGCTTGACGTTAGCGGGGGGCTACAATGAGCAGTTCTTC. This chain connects TRBV5-1 to TRBJ2-1, with 10 bases identical to TRBD2. Unmatched junction bases numbered 4, after V lost 1 base and J lost 3 bases. This CDR3 is 16 amino acids long. From germline, CDR1 is SGHRS and CDR2 YFSETQ.

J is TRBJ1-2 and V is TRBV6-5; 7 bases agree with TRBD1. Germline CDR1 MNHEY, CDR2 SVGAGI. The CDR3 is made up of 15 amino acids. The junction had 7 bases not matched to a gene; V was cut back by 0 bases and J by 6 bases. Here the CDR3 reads CASSYSNRGVHGYTF. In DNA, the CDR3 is TGTGCCAGCAGTTACTCGAACAGGGGCGTGCATGGCTACACCTTC.

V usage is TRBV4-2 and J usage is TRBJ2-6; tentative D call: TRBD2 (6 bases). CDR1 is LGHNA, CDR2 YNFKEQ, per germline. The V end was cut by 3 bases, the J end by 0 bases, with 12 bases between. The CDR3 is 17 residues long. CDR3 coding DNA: TGTGCCAGCAGCCATAGGGACTCAGTCTCTGGGGCCAACGTCCTGACTTTC. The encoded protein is CASSHRDSVSGANVLTF.

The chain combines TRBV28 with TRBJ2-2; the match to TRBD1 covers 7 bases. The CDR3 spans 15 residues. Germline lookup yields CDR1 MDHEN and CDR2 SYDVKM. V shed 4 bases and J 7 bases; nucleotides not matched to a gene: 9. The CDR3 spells CASSSGRGRNGELFF. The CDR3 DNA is TGTGCCAGCAGTTCAGGAAGGGGGCGGAACGGGGAGCTGTTTTTT. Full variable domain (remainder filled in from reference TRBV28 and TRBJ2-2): DVKVTQSSRYLVKRTGEKVFLECVQDMDHENMFWYRQDPGLGLRLIYFSYDVKMKEKGDIPEGYSVSREKKERFSLILESASTNQTSMYLCASSSGRGRNGELFFGEGSRLTVL.

The CDR3 sequence: CASSKTPGQETEKLFF. For the CDR3, the DNA is TGTGCCAGCAGCAAAACCCCGGGACAGGAAACTGAAAAACTGTTTTTT. The chain recombines TRBV21-1 with TRBJ1-4; the DNA was not compared with TRBD1, the D call given in the table. TRBV21-1 is a pseudogene locus. CDR3 length: 16 amino acids.

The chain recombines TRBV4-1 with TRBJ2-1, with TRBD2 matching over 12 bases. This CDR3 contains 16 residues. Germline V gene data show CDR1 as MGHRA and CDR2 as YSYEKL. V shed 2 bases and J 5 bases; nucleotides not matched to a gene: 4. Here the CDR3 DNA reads TGCGCCAGCAGCCAACGACTAGCGGGAGAACACAATGAGCAGTTCTTC. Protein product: CASSQRLAGEHNEQFF.

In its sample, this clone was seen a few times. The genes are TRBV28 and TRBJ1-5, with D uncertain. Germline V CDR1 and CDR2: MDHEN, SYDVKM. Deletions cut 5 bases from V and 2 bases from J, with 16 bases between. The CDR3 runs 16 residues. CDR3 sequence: CASSPRSWRGNQPQHF. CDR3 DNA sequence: TGTGCCAGCAGTCCGCGGTCGTGGCGCGGCAATCAGCCCCAGCATTTT.

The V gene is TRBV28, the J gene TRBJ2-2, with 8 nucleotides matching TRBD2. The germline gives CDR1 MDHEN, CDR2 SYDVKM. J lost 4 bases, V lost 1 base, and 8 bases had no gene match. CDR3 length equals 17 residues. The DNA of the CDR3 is TGTGCCAGCAGTTTATCCGGACTAGCCCGGGGCACCGGGGAGCTGTTTTTT. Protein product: CASSLSGLARGTGELFF.

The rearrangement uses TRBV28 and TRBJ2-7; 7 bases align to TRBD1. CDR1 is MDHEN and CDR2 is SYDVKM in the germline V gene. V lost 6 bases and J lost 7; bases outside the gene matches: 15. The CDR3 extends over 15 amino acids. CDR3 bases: TGTGCCAGCAGGGGGAGAGACAGGGCGATGGGGGAGCAGTACGTC. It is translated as CASRGRDRAMGEQYV.